This T cell receptor beta chain was identified during a study of identifying expanded T cells in peripheral blood. Overall study findings and caveats: Differentially abundant clones: around 1.2 between replicates, about 17 at roughly 13 days, around 19 at four. Clone count variance between roughly two-week samples rose with total template count.

Note on this clone: No antigen is known for it.

Healthy donors had no documented immune events, such as infections, while sampled. The repertoire was sequenced with immunoSEQ multiplex PCR; TCRdb's copy has only in-frame clones and lacks some. The sample holds over 90,000 clones, approximately 91% seen once. The V end lost 5 bases, the J end lost 0 bases, and 18 bases lay between the germline ends. The CDR3 has 17 amino acids. CDR1 and CDR2 from the germline V gene are SGHTA and FQGNSA. This receptor was identified in a person aged 18 to 69 in good health. Source material: blood. The chain uses TRBV7-2 and TRBJ2-3; D is undetermined. CDR3 DNA sequence: TGTGCCAGCAGCCAACAACGACGGCCGACTAGCACAGATACGCAGTATTTT. It yields the protein CASSQQRRPTSTDTQYF.